This entry features one T cell receptor (beta chain) sequence. Its antigen is not yet known. One base away there is no much larger clone; base qualities are not given. The receptor library was made with the immunoSEQ multiplex PCR assay. For the multiplex PCR, a mixture combining 60 forward primers for TCR Vbeta segments and 13 reverse primers for TCR Jbeta segments was used. Amplification of the CDR3 region of rearranged TCR beta genes was performed with a multiplex PCR assay on genomic DNA. The Illumina HiSeq System was used to sequence the amplified TCR beta libraries as 87-base-pair reads. On the study's bioinformatics: A later analysis tallied around 80 million unique TCR beta chains across the 600 to 700 repertoires, and some 10 million of those chains were shared by two or more donors. Raw reads were error-corrected and collapsed into unique sequences with a nearest-neighbor algorithm that merged closely related sequences to remove PCR and sequencing errors. V, D and J gene segments were assigned by aligning CDR3 sequences to IMGT reference sequences. For a sequence to be retained, a match of at least six nucleotides to both a V gene segment and a J gene segment was required. Rearrangements were called productive when the CDR3 lacked stop codons and stayed in frame with V and J; all others were non-productive. CDR3 was defined by IMGT convention, running from the second conserved V-encoded cysteine to the conserved J-encoded phenylalanine. In an earlier analysis of around 570 of the donors, sequences lacking an unambiguous match to a single V gene segment were excluded. In an earlier analysis of several hundred of the donors, V segments were called functional above 56.7% productive rearrangements and were called segregating when the between-donor standard deviation exceeded 5%. A statistical classification framework was developed to diagnose cytomegalovirus status using the catalog of TCR beta chain sequences. A later analysis assigned V and J genes by comparing TCR nucleotide sequences with IMGT/GENE-DB human TR gene sequences. In a later analysis, CDR3 sequences and most-parsimonious VDJ recombination scenarios were assigned using the TCRdist pipeline. In a later analysis, each TCR beta chain was defined by its CDR3 amino acid sequence together with its V-gene family, and reads lacking a unique V-gene family were excluded. To address suspected cross-contamination and a sequencing artifact, a later analysis removed around 600 highly shared, low-generation-probability nucleotide sequences. In a later analysis, a clonal expansion index was calculated for each public chain from normalized within-repertoire ranks of inferred template counts. In a later analysis, generation probabilities were computed using a VDJ recombination model fitted to out-of-frame rearrangements, and the results were checked against IGoR. Hypergeometric tests were used in a later analysis to score TCR-TCR, TCR-HLA and TCR-CMV co-occurrence, with a repertoire-size bias correction applied to the TCR pairs. A later analysis estimated false discovery rates by permuting HLA or CMV assignments 20 times. A later analysis grouped co-occurring TCRs with DBSCAN, adding TCRdist sequence similarity when clustering within HLA-allele-positive subsets. Repertoires with fewer than 30,000 or more than 120,000 public chains, plus five repertoires with anomalous nucleotide sharing, were excluded from co-occurrence clustering. TCRdb took this table from immuneACCESS and kept in-frame rearrangements with V and J called. Such tables lack part of the clones; where checked against another copy, unresolved V genes explain under half of the gap, and the rest is unexplained. That table supplies the V and J calls and clone size; D and trimming were determined from the DNA. For this sample the table gives about 100,000 clones, of which about 80% were detected only once. Roughly 4% of the sample rests with the top ten.

The germline ends are 8 bases apart after V is trimmed by 0 bases and J by 5 bases. The cysteine opens and the phenylalanine closes a CDR3 of 14 amino acids. Just CDR3 DNA is preserved here, 42 bases in frame from base 1. As encoded in the germline V gene, CDR1 is WSHSY while CDR2 is SAAADI. The data are from a study of cytomegalovirus exposure and HLA in healthy donors (dated by TCRdb to 2016 to 2017). For the study in its entirety: An earlier analysis of several hundred of the donors reported 276 Gb of sequence data and around 120 million unique TCR beta sequences obtained from some 170 million T cells. An early release that covered about 640 HLA-typed donors contained about 290 gigabases of sequencing data and approximately 85 million unique TCR sequences. The genetic ancestry cluster associated with self-reported Caucasian donors included about 81% of the approximately 430 genotyped donors. The study aimed to test whether cataloging public T cell receptors could reveal signatures of past pathogen exposure. The study profiled the T cell repertoires of about 720 subjects by immunosequencing and related them to cytomegalovirus serostatus. A separate validation cohort of approximately 130 different subjects was used in addition to the approximately 700-subject first cohort. To predict cytomegalovirus infection status, the study combined high-throughput TCR immunosequencing, statistical association of individual TCRs with disease status, and machine learning. A later analysis re-examined previously published TCR beta repertoires from about 700 donors and added high-resolution HLA genotyping to investigate patterns of TCR occurrence. In the later analysis, no new phenotypic data were used to find candidate immune exposures; instead, reliance was placed on TCR beta sequences and their occurrence across donors. To decide whether each TCR beta V gene segment behaved as functional or pseudogenic, an earlier analysis of fewer than 750 of the donors relied on high-throughput TCR beta sequencing. Donor age, sex, ethnicity and CMV serostatus were compiled alongside the repertoire data. Genome-wide SNP genotypes for about 60% of the roughly 670 donors were used in a later genetic analysis, which treated that subset as a discovery cohort. All discovery cohort repertoires had been generated using a single sequencing platform. Class I and class II HLA loci were covered by the typing at four-digit resolution. The number of donors typed differed by locus, with about 629-630 for A, B, C, DRB1 and DQB1, around 520 for DQA1, nearly 610 for DPA1, and around 460 for DPB1. Four to six DR-DQ haplotypes were handled as single units for association and clustering, since linkage in the cohort was strong. On average, about 200,000 unique TCR beta nucleotide sequences were sequenced per donor among some 420 genotyped donors of the cohort, with about 17% of those sequences being non-productive.

The cohort consisted of approximately 690 healthy bone marrow donors. All cohort members were sampled while nominally healthy, although unrecorded immune exposures were likely present. The donor was CMV seronegative and was included in the group of a few hundred seronegative cohort members. Each donor provided a peripheral blood sample, and peripheral blood mononuclear cells were used for TCR beta sequencing. Genomic DNA was extracted from the blood cell samples with the Qiagen DNeasy Blood Extraction Kit. Summary of the overall study and its limitations: Some IMGT-functional V segments, including TRBV6-2 and TRBV6-3, could not be distinguished by the 87-base-pair reads and were therefore excluded. Compared with the 666-donor mean, donors in an Asian-associated ancestry cluster had fewer N-insertions in productive TCRs, according to a later genetic analysis. In a later genetic analysis, a missense DCLRE1C variant was associated with V-gene and J-gene trimming of TCR beta chains, and the association was replicated in an independent cohort. When HLA alleles, especially DR and DQ, strongly co-occurred, TCR associations were difficult to assign to individual alleles. Most CMV-associated TCR beta chains appeared to be HLA-restricted in a later analysis, and the HLA associations seemed to be driven largely by CMV exposure. Because HLA typing was missing for some donors at each locus, association tests included only the typed subset. Because counts were too low, seventeen rarely observed V segments, including chromosome 9 orphons, were excluded from the earlier analysis of 587 of the donors. While some public TCRs were present in many individuals, most TCR sequences turned up only very rarely across donors. Broadly in line with IMGT annotations, most TCR beta V segments showed up in productive rearrangements about 87% or about 30% of the time in an earlier analysis of some 590 of the donors. A further reported finding was that TCR beta sequences accurately predicted the HLA-A and HLA-B alleles for most subjects in the first cohort. In a later analysis, TCR association rates were found to vary across HLA loci, with the most associated TCRs seen for DRB1 alleles and the fewest for HLA-C alleles. The study listed 150 to 200 TCR beta chains as associated with cytomegalovirus. In a later analysis, HLA-associated TCR beta chains were found to be more clonally expanded and to have lower generation probabilities than equally common non-associated chains. A group of highly shared sequence variants was considered likely to be a technical artifact of the sequencing pipeline. At a false discovery rate of 0.05, a later analysis linked some 18,000 TCR beta sequences to specific HLA alleles. In vitro tests confirmed that a few of the cytomegalovirus-associated TCR beta chains recognize cytomegalovirus antigens. The only immune exposure information available for the cohort was CMV serostatus. The cohort was sequenced for TCR beta chains only, and without alpha or paired-chain data the features that could be detected were limited. The authors suggested that the approach could potentially be generalized to other disease states and immunological phenotypes. Presence/absence analyses assumed roughly uniform sequencing depth across donors, an assumption that may not hold. The classifier was reported to diagnose cytomegalovirus status with high specificity and sensitivity in both the original cohort and the validation cohort. Linkage disequilibrium might explain the correlated functional status among segregating V segments, but an unknown experimental factor could not be excluded. Several of the top co-occurrence clusters appeared to be linked to parvovirus B19, influenza, CMV and Epstein-Barr virus, according to a later analysis.

This receptor chain uses TRBV10-2 and TRBJ1-5; a tentative D call is TRBD1 (6 bases match). The clonotype comes from a man aged 40-50 years in good health and CMV-seronegative. Sequenced material: PBMCs. Read as DNA, the sequence is TGCGCCAGCAGTGAGTCGGACAGATATCAGCCCCAGCATTTT. Its protein product is CASSESDRYQPQHF.